The present TCR beta chain was sequenced within a study of cytomegalovirus exposure and HLA in healthy donors. On this clone: Its target is unknown.

CDR1 and CDR2 (germline): MDHEN, SYDVKM. J was trimmed by 8 bases and V by 8 bases; bases with no gene match: 12. The CDR3 is 15 amino acids. Study conclusions and caveats: V- and J-gene trimming in TCR beta was tied to a missense DCLRE1C variant by an analysis performed later.

Vbeta (60) and Jbeta (13) primers were used in the PCR. Sequencing was performed with immunoSEQ multiplex PCR; in TCRdb, only in-frame clones are kept and a portion is missing. The data contain some 110,000 clones, 65% to 80% of them singletons. This TCR was sampled from a male donor in good health and CMV-seronegative. This chain connects TRBV28 to TRBJ1-4, with 9 bases lining up with TRBD1. Sequencing used PBMCs. CDR3 sequence: CASSPRGQGAEKLFF. CDR3 bases: TGTGCCAGCTCCCCTCGGGGACAGGGCGCCGAAAAACTGTTTTTT.